A single TCR beta chain is shown here with its context. The data stem from a study of blood T cell repertoires in COVID-19. The overall study: Samples taken during acute and convalescent COVID-19 were collected in the United States, Italy and Spain. The analysed material was cDNA or gDNA that came from T cells, B-cell-depleted T cells, or PBMCs.

Original processing notes: Nucleated cell number was recorded as an estimate derived from reference gene primer amplification. TCRdb keeps only in-frame clones here, not all; method: immunoSEQ multiplex PCR. V, J and clone size were drawn from that table, and D and trimming were deduced from the DNA. The profile shows about 210,000 clones, around 83% of them singletons. V was shortened by 6 bases and J by 4 bases, with 15 bases between the two germline ends. The germline V gene has CDR1 MNHEY and CDR2 SVGAGI. This CDR3 region has 15 residues. The V and J genes are TRBV6-5 and TRBJ1-4, with a weak D call TRBD1 (6 bases). The specimen sequenced was peripheral blood. The receptor was derived from a woman of 80 years or more with acute or convalescent COVID-19. Here the CDR3 DNA reads TGTGCCAGCAGCGGGACGACAGGATATAATGAAAAACTGTTTTTT. It codes for CASSGTTGYNEKLFF.